This T cell receptor (beta chain) was observed in a study of cytotoxic CD8 clonotypes in ibrutinib-treated CLL. The CDR3 is 14 residues long. V shed 6 bases and J 3 bases; nucleotides not matched to a gene: 3. Germline values: CDR1 SQVTM, CDR2 ANQGSEA. Using immunoSEQ multiplex PCR, the repertoire was profiled, and TCRdb retains in-frame clones only, with some absent. This sample has 300,000 or so clones, with about 64% found just once. This TCR was recovered from a human donor with chronic lymphocytic leukemia. The sample in question was PBMCs, obtained after 36 months of ibrutinib treatment. V usage is TRBV29-1 and J usage is TRBJ2-1, with 12 bases matching TRBD2. The CDR3 nucleotides are TGCAGCGTCCTAGCGGGGGGGCTCTACAATGAGCAGTTCTTC. It is translated as CSVLAGGLYNEQFF.